This T cell receptor (beta chain) was recovered during a study of control samples from healthy donors and cancer patients. The repertoire was sequenced with immunoSEQ multiplex PCR; TCRdb's copy has only in-frame clones and lacks some. The sample carries about 21,000 clones, around 84% recorded once. V lost 0 bases to trimming and J lost 0 bases, with 10 bases between them. Germline CDR1 SGHDT, CDR2 YYEEEE. CDR3 size: 16 residues. This chain uses TRBV5-6 with TRBJ1-3; no definite D call. The sample comprised PBMCs. The TCR was taken from a man aged 55 to 69 with colorectal cancer. CDR3 DNA sequence: TGTGCCAGCAGCTTGGCGGGCGGCAACTCTGGAAACACCATATATTTT. This encodes CASSLAGGNSGNTIYF. Combining the CDR3 with reference TRBV5-6 and TRBJ1-3 gives the whole variable domain DAGVTQSPTHLIKTRGQQVTLRCSPKSGHDTVSWYQQALGQGPQFIFQYYEEEERQRGNFPDRFSGHQFPNYSSELNVNALLLGDSALYLCASSLAGGNSGNTIYFGEGSWLTVV.